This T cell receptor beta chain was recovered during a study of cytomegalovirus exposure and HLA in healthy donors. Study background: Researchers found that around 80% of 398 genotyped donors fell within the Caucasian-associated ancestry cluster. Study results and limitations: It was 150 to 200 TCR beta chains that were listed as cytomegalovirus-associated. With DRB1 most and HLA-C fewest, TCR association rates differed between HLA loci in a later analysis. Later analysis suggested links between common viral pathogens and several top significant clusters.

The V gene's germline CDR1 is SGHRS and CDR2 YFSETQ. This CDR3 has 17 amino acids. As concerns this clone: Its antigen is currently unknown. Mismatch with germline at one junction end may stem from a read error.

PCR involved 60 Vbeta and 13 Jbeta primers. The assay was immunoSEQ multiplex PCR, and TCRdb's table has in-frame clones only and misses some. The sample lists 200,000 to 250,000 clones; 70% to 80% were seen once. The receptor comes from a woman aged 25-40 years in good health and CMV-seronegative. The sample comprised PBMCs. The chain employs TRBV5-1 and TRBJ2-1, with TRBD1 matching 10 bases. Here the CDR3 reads CVSSLARGQGSYNEQFF. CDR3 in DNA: TGCGTCAGCAGCTTGGCCCGGGGACAGGGGTCCTACAATGAGCAGTTCTTC.